The TCR beta chain under discussion was sequenced for a study of beta chain features in type 1 diabetes. Study-level background: Age and gender were similar between patients and healthy donors, as were cell yields.

The germline CDR1 and CDR2 sequences are SQVTM and ANQGSEA. This CDR3 region has 13 residues. V dropped 7 bases and J dropped 2 bases, with 14 bases sitting between them. Study findings and constraints: People with Type 1 diabetes carried modestly yet significantly shorter TCRB CDR3s in all four CD4+ subsets.

This clone was observed a few times. The antigen is undetermined. Isolated RNA was reverse transcribed in full, so expressed TCRB transcripts were sequenced. Sequenced by immunoSEQ multiplex PCR; TCRdb stores in-frame clones only, minus some. The repertoire has approximately 160,000 clones, roughly 60% of them found once; the top ten carry 0.08% to 0.1%. V is TRBV29-1 and J is TRBJ1-1; D perhaps matches TRBD1 (6 bases). Sequenced: naive CD4+ T cells from blood. This clonotype originated in a man between 25 and 39 years old with type 1 diabetes. The CDR3 protein is CSAAGQVNTEAFF. The CDR3 region has the DNA TGCAGCGCGGCGGGACAAGTAAACACTGAAGCTTTCTTT.